This TCR beta chain derives from a study of patients and donors after allogeneic stem cell transplantation. Germline CDR1 SGHVS, CDR2 FQNEAQ. This CDR3 comprises 13 residues. V was shortened by 3 bases and J by 4 bases, with 10 bases between the two germline ends. TCRdb re-analysed the RT-PCR reads in MiXCR, keeping a single row per CDR3 protein. The repertoire has about a million distinct CDR3 sequences, roughly 18% of them found once; the top ten carry under 6.5%. This clonotype was seen at least ten times. Material: blood, either unsorted or a sorted T cell fraction (not recorded which). This sequence originates from a human donor who was either an allogeneic HSCT recipient or a stem cell or donor lymphocyte infusion donor (not recorded which). It is not recorded whose cells these are; they may come from a transplant donor. The rearrangement joins TRBV7-8 to TRBJ2-7; a possible D gene is TRBD2 (5 bases). CDR3 in DNA: TGTGCCAGCAGCTTTAACACGGGATACGAGCAGTACTTC. It yields the protein CASSFNTGYEQYF. Filled out from reference TRBV7-8 and TRBJ2-7, the complete variable domain reads GAGVSQSPRYKVAKRGQDVALRCDPISGHVSLFWYQQALGQGPEFLTYFQNEAQLDKSGLPSDRFFAERPEGSVSTLKIQRTQQEDSAVYLCASSFNTGYEQYFGPGTRLTVT.